This T cell receptor beta chain was captured in a study of CXCR3-negative and CXCR3-positive naive CD8 T cells. Sorts performed in triplicate captured roughly 320,000 cells each from every CD8+ T cell subset. Naive CD8+ T cells displayed a CD45RO-CCR7+CD27+CD95- phenotype. Carrying UMI labels, the TRB cDNA libraries were prepared through 5' RACE. TCRdb re-analyzed the 5' RACE reads; it lists each CDR3 protein once, without DNA. The sample table includes about 58,000 distinct CDR3 sequences. General study points: Naive cells with CXCR3 showed TRB CDR3s that were more hydrophobic than those in CXCR3-negative naive cells. Memory, not naive, CXCR3-negative and CXCR3-positive cells differed in TRBV-TRBJ usage.

This CDR3 contains 15 residues. With regard to this clonotype: What it binds is unknown.

The chain is built from TRBV12-3 or TRBV12-4 and TRBJ2-5; TCRdb designates TRBD1, a call that cannot be tested without DNA. Input material: naive CXCR3- CD8+ T cells from blood. Subset indicated: CD45RO-CCR7+CD27+CD95- naive CD8+ T cells lacking CXCR3 (TNR3-). The TCR was taken from a human donor in good health. Some clones in this sample may be carry-over from other donors' samples. CDR3 loop: CASSSGTALQETQYF.